Below, 15 T cell receptor delta chains from the same sample are listed, as sequenced in a study of Vδ1+ human thymocytes. The study, taken as a whole, reports: In the thymus, TRG and TRD repertoires looked highly polyclonal with Gaussian CDR3 lengths.

What these receptors recognize is not known. Sequences come from RNA converted to cDNA by reverse transcription. Multiplex PCR used pooled V-gene forward primers and a constant-region reverse primer to amplify CDR3s. TCRdb reapplied CATT to the multiplex PCR reads. Here the sample spans approximately 25,000 delta-chain clones, about 29% being singletons. Input material: Vdelta1+ gamma-delta thymocytes from the thymus. The subset is: FACS-sorted CD3+ TCRalphabeta- TCRVdelta1+ TCRVdelta2- thymocytes. The source is a boy under two years old who had congenital heart surgery.

This clone was picked up a small number of times. The chain uses TRDV1 and TRDJ1; D gene unclear. CDR1 TSWWSYY and CDR2 QGS come from the germline V gene. The CDR3 loop spans 17 amino acids. Trimming removed 1 base from V and 4 bases from J, with 19 bases in between. CDR3: CALGERSSRVRGDKLIF. The CDR3, as DNA: TGTGCTCTTGGGGAACGATCTTCTCGGGTAAGAGGCGATAAACTCATCTTT.

In its sample, this clone was seen a few times. The chain combines TRDV1 with TRDJ1; 10 bases are shared with TRDD3. Germline V gene data show CDR1 as TSWWSYY and CDR2 as QGS. Trimming took 3 bases from V and 3 from J; bases not matched to a gene: 19. The length of the CDR3 is 20 residues. DNA of the CDR3: TGTGCTCTTGGGGACCGCTCCCTTCTTCCTGCTGGGGGATATTCCGATAAACTCATCTTT. Translating it yields CALGDRSLLPAGGYSDKLIF.

This clone was seen a handful of times. The chain couples TRDV1 to TRDJ1, with TRDD3 matching 9 bases. Trimming at V came to 2 bases and at J to 3 bases, leaving 22 bases not matched to a gene. Germline CDR1 and CDR2: TSWWSYY and QGS. The CDR3 consists of 21 residues. CDR3 region: CALGEYAYWRTGGPGPDKLIF. Here the CDR3 DNA reads TGTGCTCTTGGGGAATATGCCTATTGGCGTACTGGGGGACCCGGGCCCGATAAACTCATCTTT.

This clone has a handful of counts. The chain uses TRDV1 and TRDJ1; 9 bases are a match to TRDD2. Germline V gene data show CDR1 as TSWWSYY and CDR2 as QGS. Losses at the gene ends were 4 bases for V and 0 bases for J; bases not matched to a gene: 15. This CDR3 has 19 residues. CDR3: CALGASTFLRDGYTDKLIF. For the CDR3, the DNA is TGTGCTCTTGGGGCCTCAACCTTCCTACGAGATGGGTACACCGATAAACTCATCTTT.

This clone has more than one count but fewer than ten. The chain employs TRDV1 and TRDJ1, with 10 bases that match TRDD3. The CDR3 totals 16 residues. Germline-derived CDR1 and CDR2 are TSWWSYY and QGS. V lost 2 bases and J lost 4; bases outside the gene matches: 7. The CDR3 loop reads CALGEDLSGGYDKLIF. The CDR3 coding sequence is TGTGCTCTTGGGGAAGACCTTTCTGGGGGATACGATAAACTCATCTTT.

The chain recombines TRDV1 with TRDJ1; the match to TRDD3 covers 11 bases. Unmatched junction bases numbered 17, after V lost 1 base and J lost 4 bases. This CDR3 is built from 20 residues. Germline lookup yields CDR1 TSWWSYY and CDR2 QGS. Here the CDR3 reads CALGEPPHLTGGYRVDKLIF. For the CDR3, the DNA is TGTGCTCTTGGGGAACCCCCCCACCTTACTGGGGGATATAGGGTCGATAAACTCATCTTT.

Only a few counts were recorded for this clone. This rearrangement joins TRDV1 to TRDJ1; D not resolved. The V end was cut by 4 bases, the J end by 10 bases, with 16 bases between. The CDR3 contains 13 residues. Per the germline V gene, CDR1 is TSWWSYY and CDR2 is QGS. The CDR3 region has the DNA TGTGCTCTTGGGGGGGCGGGACTACTGCGACTCATCTTT. It specifies CALGGAGLLRLIF.

For this clone: A much larger clone is a single base away; this may be a read error. The rearrangement uses TRDV1 and TRDJ1; D remains unclear. The CDR3 sequence is 12 residues long. From germline, CDR1 is TSWWSYY and CDR2 QGS. The V gene lost 4 bases and the J gene lost 10 bases, with 13 bases spanning the gap. CDR3 bases: TGTGCTCTTGGGGCTCGTGAGAGAATACTCATCTTT. Translating gives CALGARERILIF.

This clone turned up a few times. V usage is TRDV1 and J usage is TRDJ1; D is perhaps TRDD2 (6 bases). This CDR3 has 18 amino acids. With 4 bases removed from V and 0 bases from J, the gap between germline ends came to 21 bases. Germline V gene data show CDR1 as TSWWSYY and CDR2 as QGS. CDR3 in amino acids: CALGVPRAELNNTDKLIF. CDR3 in DNA: TGTGCTCTTGGGGTTCCTAGAGCAGAACTAAACAACACCGATAAACTCATCTTT.

The gene calls are TRDV1 and TRDJ1; 7 nucleotides align to TRDD3. CDR1 and CDR2 from the germline V gene are TSWWSYY and QGS. V dropped 1 base and J dropped 0; count of bases not matched to a gene: 29. The CDR3 length is 24 residues. This CDR3 is CALGEPPCPLRSGGIMEYTDKLIF. CDR3 in DNA: TGTGCTCTTGGGGAACCCCCGTGTCCCCTTCGGAGTGGGGGGATTATGGAGTACACCGATAAACTCATCTTT.

This clone has more than one count but fewer than ten. The chain combines TRDV1 with TRDJ1; 9 nucleotides agree with TRDD3. Germline V gene sequence: CDR1 TSWWSYY, CDR2 QGS. With 3 bases clipped from V and 7 bases from J, the junction kept 15 bases outside the gene matches. The CDR3 length is 17 residues. CDR3 nucleotides: TGTGCTCTTGGGGACGTAACTGGGGGACCATTCAGCGGTAAACTCATCTTT. It translates to CALGDVTGGPFSGKLIF.

The chain has TRDV1 and TRDJ1; the D gene could be TRDD2 or TRDD3 (5 bases each). Germline-derived CDR1 and CDR2 are TSWWSYY and QGS. Between the trimmed V and J ends, which lost 4 bases and 0 bases, there was a span of 18 bases. The CDR3 is 17 residues long. DNA for the CDR3: TGTGCTCTTGGGGGCCCTACGTGGGGCCCTTACACCGATAAACTCATCTTT. Its translation is CALGGPTWGPYTDKLIF.

Of note for this clone: A single base separates this from a much larger clone, so it may be a read error. The chain uses TRDV1 and TRDJ1; 8 positions agree with TRDD2. This CDR3 is 17 amino acids long. Trimming cost V 1 base and J 4 bases; bases outside gene matches: 11. Per germline, CDR1 TSWWSYY and CDR2 QGS. The CDR3 sequence is CALGERQSSYLRDKLIF. The DNA of the CDR3 is TGTGCTCTTGGGGAACGCCAATCTTCCTACTTACGCGATAAACTCATCTTT.

A note on this clone: The junction does not match germline at one end; this may be a read error. The chain joins TRDV2 to TRDJ1; 9 bases match TRDD2. This CDR3 has 14 amino acids. From germline, CDR1 is GEAIGNYY and CDR2 EKD. The CDR3 nucleotides read TGTGCCTGTGACCGACCCCTTCCTACCGGTAAACTCATCTTT. It translates to CACDRPLPTGKLIF.

Comment on this clone: The sample has other DNA sequences that encode this CDR3 too. The chain carries TRDV1 and TRDJ1; a possible D gene is TRDD3 (5 bases). The CDR3 totals 19 residues. V lost 7 bases and J 2 bases, leaving 29 bases between the germline ends. The germline V gene has CDR1 TSWWSYY and CDR2 QGS. The CDR3 spells CALARYLGDPPLHTDKLIF. Here the CDR3 DNA reads TGTGCTCTTGCGCGTTATCTGGGTGACCCCCCTCTCCATACCGATAAACTCATCTTT.